Following are 28 T cell receptor beta chains from one sample sequenced in a study of blood T cell repertoires in COVID-19. Clones were read by immunoSEQ multiplex PCR, and TCRdb kept only the in-frame ones, dropping some. The repertoire holds hundreds of thousands of clones, with approximately 90% as singletons. The specimen was PBMCs or T cells enriched from blood (not recorded which). The receptors come from a woman aged 25 to 45 who had recovered from COVID-19.

The chain uses TRBV18 and TRBJ1-6; 9 nucleotides match TRBD1. Germline assignment: CDR1 KGHSH and CDR2 LQKENI. The CDR3 length is 17 residues. V shed 4 bases and J 8 bases; nucleotides not matched to a gene: 12. The DNA for the CDR3 is TGTGCCAGCTCACGGCTAACAGGGGGCTCTGGAGATTCACCCCTCCACTTT. It codes for CASSRLTGGSGDSPLHF.

The chain joins TRBV30 to TRBJ1-1; D perhaps matches TRBD1 (5 bases). Germline CDR1 GTSNPN, CDR2 SVGIG (reference sequence). This CDR3 has 14 amino acids. Trimming pared 3 bases from V and 1 base from J, leaving 12 bases between. CDR3 DNA sequence: TGTGCCTGGAGCCCGGGACTGCCGAACACTGAAGCTTTCTTT. Translated: CAWSPGLPNTEAFF. Filled out from reference TRBV30 and TRBJ1-1, the complete variable domain reads SQTIHQWPATLVQPVGSPLSLECTVEGTSNPNLYWYRQAAGRGLQLLFYSVGIGQISSEVPQNLSASRPQDRQFILSSKKLLLSDSGFYLCAWSPGLPNTEAFFGQGTRLTVV.

The J gene is TRBJ2-1, the V gene TRBV7-3; TRBD1 aligns across 9 bases. Germline CDR1 SGHTA, CDR2 FQGTGA. Unmatched junction bases numbered 7, after V lost 2 bases and J lost 8 bases. The CDR3 contains 15 residues. CDR3 amino acids: CASSLQGQGFDEQFF. CDR3 DNA sequence: TGTGCCAGCAGCTTACAGGGACAGGGCTTCGATGAGCAGTTCTTC.

The rearrangement uses TRBV5-1 and TRBJ1-1; tentative D call: TRBD1 (6 bases). The CDR3 has 16 amino acids. Germline values: CDR1 SGHRS, CDR2 YFSETQ. Trimming cost V 2 bases and J 2 bases, with 16 bases left between them. The CDR3 is CASSFQRQALNTEAFF. CDR3 sequence (DNA): TGCGCCAGCAGCTTCCAAAGACAGGCCCTAAACACTGAAGCTTTCTTT.

This chain's CDR3 is CASLDVQGSYGYTF. The CDR3 nucleotides read TGTGCCAGTTTAGATGTACAGGGCTCCTATGGCTACACCTTC. The V gene is TRBV19, the J gene TRBJ1-2; weak D call: TRBD1 (6 bases). The CDR3 runs 14 residues. V was clipped by 8 bases and J by 4 bases, with 17 bases between them. Germline assignment: CDR1 LNHDA and CDR2 SQIVND (reference sequence).

The V call is TRBV10-3, the J call TRBJ1-2; D is unclear. The CDR3 runs to 15 residues. Germline values: CDR1 ENHRY, CDR2 SYGVKD. The V and J ends lost 5 bases and 6 bases respectively, with 19 bases between them. The CDR3 is CAISSLETVGDGYTF. CDR3 nucleotide sequence: TGTGCCATCAGTTCCTTGGAGACGGTCGGCGATGGCTACACCTTC.

The genes are TRBV4-2 and TRBJ1-5; D remains ambiguous. The CDR3 extends over 14 amino acids. Germline lookup yields CDR1 LGHNA and CDR2 YNFKEQ. The V end lost 0 bases, the J end lost 5 bases, and 8 bases lay between the germline ends. This CDR3 is CASSQDGRDQPQHF. The CDR3 nucleotides are TGTGCCAGCAGCCAAGATGGGCGGGATCAGCCCCAGCATTTT.

This clone appeared once. The chain carries TRBV5-1 and TRBJ1-2, with 8 bases aligning to TRBD1. With 2 bases clipped from V and 2 bases from J, the junction kept 2 bases outside the gene matches. This CDR3 spans 14 amino acids. CDR1 and CDR2 from the germline V gene are SGHRS and YFSETQ. CDR3 amino acids: CASSFNRGNYGYTF. CDR3 coding DNA: TGCGCCAGCAGCTTTAACAGGGGGAACTATGGCTACACCTTC. The entire variable domain, with the rest obtained from reference TRBV5-1 and TRBJ1-2, is as follows: KAGVTQTPRYLIKTRGQQVTLSCSPISGHRSVSWYQQTPGQGLQFLFEYFSETQRNKGNFPGRFSGRQFSNSRSEMNVSTLELGDSALYLCASSFNRGNYGYTFGSGTRLTVV.

The chain is built from TRBV7-3 and TRBJ2-1; tentatively, D is TRBD2 (5 bases). Trimming took 5 bases from V and 1 from J, leaving 12 bases between them. CDR3 length equals 15 residues. Germline-derived CDR1 and CDR2 are SGHTA and FQGTGA. This CDR3 reads CASSPLATSYNEQFF. In DNA form, the CDR3 reads TGTGCCAGCAGCCCCCTAGCAACGTCCTACAATGAGCAGTTCTTC.

This clone was observed a single time. This chain connects TRBV27 to TRBJ1-5; possibly TRBD1 for D (5 bases). Between the trimmed V and J ends, which lost 5 bases and 5 bases, there was a span of 13 bases. The CDR3 extends over 14 amino acids. The V gene's germline CDR1 is MNHEY and CDR2 SMNVEV (reference sequence). CDR3 in amino acids: CASSTWGGDQPQHF. CDR3 in DNA: TGTGCCAGCAGTACCTGGGGGGGAGATCAGCCCCAGCATTTT.

The CDR3 DNA reads as TGTGCCTGGAGTCCACAACAGGGAATTGGCTACACCTTC. This codes for CAWSPQQGIGYTF. The V call is TRBV30, the J call TRBJ1-2, with D possibly matching TRBD1 (6 bases). Trimming cost V 2 bases and J 7 bases, with 14 bases left between them. This CDR3 region has 13 residues. CDR1 GTSNPN and CDR2 SVGIG come from the germline V gene (reference sequence).

The chain joins TRBV7-8 to TRBJ2-7, with 8 bases aligning to TRBD2. CDR3 size: 16 residues. The junction had 16 bases not matched to a gene; V was cut back by 8 bases and J by 4 bases. Germline-derived CDR1 and CDR2 are SGHVS and FQNEAQ. Here the CDR3 reads CASHKGETSGRYEQYF. The DNA for the CDR3 is TGTGCCAGCCATAAGGGAGAAACTAGCGGAAGGTACGAGCAGTACTTC.

The chain couples TRBV28 to TRBJ2-7; D might be TRBD1 (6 bases). V dropped 2 bases and J dropped 4 bases, with 9 bases sitting between them. CDR3 length: 13 residues. Germline CDR1 is MDHEN and CDR2 is SYDVKM. The CDR3 protein is CASSLTGWYEQYF. CDR3 DNA: TGTGCCAGCAGTTTAACAGGGTGGTACGAGCAGTACTTC. The full variable domain, rest sourced from reference TRBV28 and TRBJ2-7, is DVKVTQSSRYLVKRTGEKVFLECVQDMDHENMFWYRQDPGLGLRLIYFSYDVKMKEKGDIPEGYSVSREKKERFSLILESASTNQTSMYLCASSLTGWYEQYFGPGTRLTVT.

This clone was seen a single time. The chain joins TRBV9 to TRBJ1-1, with 8 bases that match TRBD1. V was pared by 2 bases and J by 1 base, with 7 bases of the junction left unmatched. CDR3 length: 16 amino acids. Germline CDR1 is SGDLS and CDR2 is YYNGEE. CDR3 protein: CASSVRPGTGNTEAFF. The CDR3 coding sequence is TGTGCCAGCAGCGTGAGACCCGGGACAGGGAACACTGAAGCTTTCTTT.

The V gene is TRBV3-1 (or the pseudogene TRBV3-2), the J gene TRBJ1-2, with TRBD1 identical over 8 bases. CDR3 length: 14 amino acids. Germline trimming cut 4 bases from V and 8 bases from J; bases unmatched to any gene: 9. CDR1 is LGHDT and CDR2 is YNNKEL in the germline V gene (reference sequence). The CDR3 region has the DNA TGTGCCAGCAGCCCGACAGGACAGGGTCGGGGCTACACCTTC. Translation: CASSPTGQGRGYTF.

The rearrangement uses TRBV4-3 and TRBJ2-1; TRBD2 agrees at 8 bases. The CDR3 covers 19 residues. V was pared by 2 bases and J by 4 bases, with 16 bases of the junction left unmatched. Germline CDR1 reads LGHNA; CDR2 reads YSLEER. The CDR3 DNA is TGCGCCAGCAGCCAACGTGTGGAGCGGGAGAAGGTCGGGTACAATGAGCAGTTCTTC. Amino acids: CASSQRVEREKVGYNEQFF.

The chain joins TRBV6-5 to TRBJ1-5; possibly TRBD1 for D (6 bases). The germline V gene encodes CDR1 MNHEY and CDR2 SVGAGI. The CDR3 sequence is 14 residues long. Trimming left V 8 bases short and J 1 base short, with 12 bases between. The DNA for the CDR3 is TGTGCCAGCCGCACAGGGAAGAGCAATCAGCCCCAGCATTTT. Its protein is CASRTGKSNQPQHF.

The CDR3 reads CASSFRGSGLDNEQFF. The CDR3 DNA reads as TGTGCCAGCAGCTTTCGGGGGTCGGGACTCGACAATGAGCAGTTCTTC. V and J are TRBV11-2 and TRBJ2-1; a weak D match, TRBD2 (6 bases). Per the germline V gene, CDR1 is SGHAT and CDR2 is FQNNGV. The CDR3 sequence is 16 residues long. V lost 3 bases and J lost 5, with 17 bases in between.

V and J are TRBV2 and TRBJ1-3, with 9 bases matching TRBD1. V was pared by 6 bases and J by 2 bases, with 5 bases of the junction left unmatched. CDR1 is SNHLY, CDR2 FYNNEI, per germline. The CDR3 loop spans 15 amino acids. This chain's CDR3 is CASRGTGYPGNTIYF. DNA for the CDR3: TGTGCCAGCAGGGGGACAGGGTATCCTGGAAACACCATATATTTT. Looking up the rest from reference TRBV2 and TRBJ1-3 gives the full variable domain: EPEVTQTPSHQVTQMGQEVILRCVPISNHLYFYWYRQILGQKVEFLVSFYNNEISEKSEIFDDQFSVERPDGSNFTLKIRSTKLEDSAMYFCASRGTGYPGNTIYFGEGSWLTVV.

V gene TRBV9 combines with J gene TRBJ1-1; D might be TRBD1 (5 bases). The CDR3 extends over 14 amino acids. Germline CDR1 and CDR2: SGDLS and YYNGEE. The germline V and J ends were trimmed by 2 bases and 10 bases, with 18 bases remaining between them. The CDR3, as DNA: TGTGCCAGCAGCGTTACTGGGGCGTCCTCTCGAGCTTTCTTT. Amino acids: CASSVTGASSRAFF.

This clone was seen a single time. The chain carries TRBV7-8 and TRBJ2-7, with D perhaps TRBD2 (6 bases). Trimming stripped 6 bases from V and 0 bases from J, with 15 bases between. The CDR3 contains 15 residues. CDR1 and CDR2 (germline): SGHVS, FQNEAQ. The CDR3: CASSLQRASSYEQYF. CDR3 nucleotides: TGTGCCAGCAGTTTGCAGCGGGCAAGCTCCTACGAGCAGTACTTC.

This clone was seen just once. The rearrangement links TRBV27 to TRBJ1-2; possible D gene TRBD1, 6 bases. The CDR3 has 16 residues. Trimming cost V 3 bases and J 2 bases, with 16 bases left between them. CDR1 and CDR2 from the germline V gene are MNHEY and SMNVEV (reference sequence). The CDR3 spells CASSFSGGELNYGYTF. The CDR3 DNA follows: TGTGCCAGCAGTTTTTCGGGGGGCGAATTGAACTATGGCTACACCTTC.

The chain is built from TRBV30 and TRBJ1-3; D call uncertain. V lost 2 bases and J 2 bases, leaving 7 bases between the germline ends. CDR3 length equals 13 residues. Germline lookup yields CDR1 GTSNPN and CDR2 SVGIG (reference sequence). This CDR3 reads CAWSSSPGNTIYF. Written as DNA, the CDR3 is TGTGCCTGGAGTTCATCCCCTGGAAACACCATATATTTT.

This CDR3 is CASSRQGGPIGSPLHF. The CDR3 DNA is TGTGCCAGCAGCCGACAGGGTGGTCCGATCGGTTCACCCCTCCACTTT. J is TRBJ1-6 and V is TRBV7-3; 7 bases line up with TRBD1. This CDR3 is built from 16 residues. J was trimmed by 9 bases and V by 5 bases; bases with no gene match: 13. Looked up from germline, CDR1 is SGHTA and CDR2 is FQGTGA.

This clone was observed once. This chain connects TRBV15 to TRBJ1-1; weak D call: TRBD1 (6 bases). This CDR3 spans 16 amino acids. Germline-derived CDR1 and CDR2 are LNHNV and YYDKDF (reference sequence). Trimming pared 2 bases from V and 4 bases from J, leaving 17 bases between. This chain's CDR3 is CATSRSQQGRPTEAFF. CDR3 in DNA: TGTGCCACCAGCAGATCCCAACAGGGTAGGCCCACTGAAGCTTTCTTT.

This chain uses TRBV5-1 with TRBJ1-3; 8 bases are shared with TRBD1. Per the germline V gene, CDR1 is SGHRS and CDR2 is YFSETQ. This CDR3 region has 14 residues. Trimming took 2 bases from V and 8 from J; bases not matched to a gene: 6. The DNA for the CDR3 is TGCGCCAGCAGCTTACAGGGGGTAGTAGACACCATATATTTT. The encoded protein is CASSLQGVVDTIYF. The full variable domain, rest sourced from reference TRBV5-1 and TRBJ1-3, is KAGVTQTPRYLIKTRGQQVTLSCSPISGHRSVSWYQQTPGQGLQFLFEYFSETQRNKGNFPGRFSGRQFSNSRSEMNVSTLELGDSALYLCASSLQGVVDTIYFGEGSWLTVV.

The V gene is TRBV9, the J gene TRBJ1-3; TRBD1 matches 11 bases. There are 15 residues in the CDR3. Germline loops: CDR1 SGDLS, CDR2 YYNGEE. J lost 5 bases, V lost 5 bases, and 6 bases had no gene match. Here the CDR3 DNA reads TGTGCCAGCAGTGTCGGGACAGGGGGAAGAAACACCATATATTTT. It translates to CASSVGTGGRNTIYF.

This clone was detected only once. The chain is built from TRBV28 and TRBJ2-7; D possibly corresponds to TRBD2 (6 bases). The length of the CDR3 is 13 residues. Trimming shortened V by 6 bases and J by 4 bases, and 13 bases separated the two germline ends. Germline-derived CDR1 and CDR2 are MDHEN and SYDVKM. CDR3 sequence (DNA): TGTGCCAGCAGGGGAGGCAGCGCATACGAGCAGTACTTC. Encoded protein: CASRGGSAYEQYF.